Presented here are 5 T cell receptor beta chains from one specimen sequenced in a study of identical twins. Each CDR3 protein gets one entry after TCRdb re-called the 5' RACE reads with MiXCR. The sample contains approximately 220,000 distinct CDR3 sequences, 6% to 8% of which appear only once. These data also featured in a second study, about yellow fever vaccine responses in identical twins.

Source material: CD8+ T cells sorted from blood. The receptors were sampled from a woman between 18 and 30 years old in good health.

There are a few counts of this clonotype. The chain uses TRBV7-9 and TRBJ2-6, with D possibly called TRBD1 or TRBD2 (5 bases each). The ends were cut back, 1 base at V and 0 bases at J, with 7 bases in the middle. This CDR3 region has 16 residues. The germline V gene has CDR1 SEHNR and CDR2 FQNEAQ (reference sequence). The CDR3 here is CASSLDGASGANVLTF. CDR3 DNA sequence: TGTGCCAGCAGCTTAGACGGGGCCTCTGGGGCCAACGTCCTGACTTTC.

This clonotype has only a few counts. This chain joins TRBV7-9 and TRBJ1-4, with D maybe TRBD1 (5 bases). Germline CDR1 and CDR2: SEHNR and FQNEAQ (reference sequence). Trimming stripped 5 bases from V and 2 bases from J, with 12 bases between. There are 15 residues in the CDR3. The CDR3 is CASSGGGATNEKLFF. For the CDR3, the DNA is TGTGCCAGCAGCGGGGGAGGAGCCACTAATGAAAAACTGTTTTTT.

V and J are TRBV5-1 and TRBJ2-1, with TRBD2 matching over 14 bases. CDR3 length equals 19 residues. Germline CDR1 reads SGHRS; CDR2 reads YFSETQ. V was pared by 4 bases and J by 0 bases, with 9 bases of the junction left unmatched. The CDR3 bases are TGCGCCAGCAGCGGACGACTAGCGGGGGGGATTAGCTCCTACAATGAGCAGTTCTTC. Protein: CASSGRLAGGISSYNEQFF. Full variable domain (rest looked up from reference TRBV5-1 and TRBJ2-1): KAGVTQTPRYLIKTRGQQVTLSCSPISGHRSVSWYQQTPGQGLQFLFEYFSETQRNKGNFPGRFSGRQFSNSRSEMNVSTLELGDSALYLCASSGRLAGGISSYNEQFFGPGTRLTVL.

The chain combines TRBV7-8 with TRBJ2-3; D possibly corresponds to TRBD2 (6 bases). CDR3 length: 15 amino acids. Germline V gene lookup returns CDR1 SGHVS and CDR2 FQNEAQ. V dropped 5 bases and J dropped 0 bases, with 12 bases sitting between them. CDR3 DNA sequence: TGTGCCAGCAGCCCCGGGAGTGCTAGCACAGATACGCAGTATTTT. As protein: CASSPGSASTDTQYF. Filled out from reference TRBV7-8 and TRBJ2-3, the complete variable domain reads GAGVSQSPRYKVAKRGQDVALRCDPISGHVSLFWYQQALGQGPEFLTYFQNEAQLDKSGLPSDRFFAERPEGSVSTLKIQRTQQEDSAVYLCASSPGSASTDTQYFGPGTRLTVL.

At least ten counts were recorded for this clonotype. The V call is TRBV28, the J call TRBJ2-5; 7 nucleotides align to TRBD2. After removal of 3 bases from V and 5 bases from J, the junction contained 12 bases not matched to a gene. CDR3 size: 16 residues. Looked up from germline, CDR1 is MDHEN and CDR2 is SYDVKM. The CDR3 DNA follows: TGTGCCAGCAGTTTGTTGGGGGGGGACTACGTGGAGACCCAGTACTTC. Encoded protein: CASSLLGGDYVETQYF.